This T cell receptor (beta chain) emerged from a study of OX40 agonist ivuxolimab in advanced cancers. Study context: Patients received the agonistic anti-OX40 (CD134) antibody ivuxolimab. Patients in the trial were receiving intravenous ivuxolimab every 2 weeks, at doses of 0.01 to 10 mg/kg. Notes on the study in general: There was clonal expansion of CD4+ and CD8+ blood T cells by week 6 at 0.1 to 3.0 mg/kg. In a subset of nonresponders, normalized T-cell clonal expansion was also low.

Some clones are missing from TCRdb's copy, which holds only in-frame ones; the method was immunoSEQ multiplex PCR. Among approximately 15,000 clones listed, under 85% were seen once. As to this clone: The antigen is not known.

The length of the CDR3 is 14 residues. Looked up from germline, CDR1 is SGHVS and CDR2 is FNYEAQ. Trimming pared 0 bases from V and 7 bases from J, leaving 10 bases between. The source of this sequence is an adult with an advanced solid tumor such as melanoma, head and neck, liver or kidney cancer. The sequenced sample was CD4+ or CD8+ T cells sorted from blood, obtained in a trial of the OX40 agonist ivuxolimab. The chain combines TRBV7-6 with TRBJ2-1, with a tentative D call TRBD2 (6 bases). CDR3 DNA: TGTGCCAGCAGCTTAGCGGGAGGTAATAATGAGCAGTTCTTC. Residues: CASSLAGGNNEQFF.